The sequence of this T cell receptor (beta chain) was determined in a study of blood T cells in healthy people across ages. To note about this clonotype: A single base separates this from a much larger clone, so it may be a read error.

Using a J-beta primer mix together with a sample-barcoded 5' primer, a second PCR was run for about 6 to 12 cycles. TCRdb fed the 5' RACE reads into MiXCR, producing one record per CDR3 protein. Here the sample spans 1.5 million to 2 million distinct CDR3 sequences, approximately 40% being singletons. This clonotype was obtained from a human donor in good health. Sequencing was carried out using blood.

CDR3 sequence (DNA): TGTGCCAGCAGCGTGGGACAGAATGGCTACACCTTC. It yields the protein CASSVGQNGYTF. The rearrangement uses TRBV5-6 and TRBJ1-2, with 7 bases matching TRBD1. V lost 4 bases to trimming and J lost 6 bases; unmatched junction nucleotides: 3. Per the germline V gene, CDR1 is SGHDT and CDR2 is YYEEEE. The length of the CDR3 is 12 residues.